This T cell receptor (beta chain) was recovered during a study of blood T cell repertoires in COVID-19. In the study overall: Acute and convalescent COVID-19 samples came from the United States, Italy and Spain. Sample material is recorded as cDNA or gDNA derived from T cells, B-cell-depleted T cells, or PBMCs.

This CDR3 contains 16 residues. The V gene lost 1 base and the J gene lost 0 bases, with 11 bases spanning the gap. Germline CDR1 reads SGHTS; CDR2 reads YDEGEE. Authors' data handling: Counts of nucleated cells, estimated from reference gene primer amplification, were obtained. Assay used: immunoSEQ multiplex PCR; TCRdb lists only in-frame clones, some missing. Clonal size and the V and J genes are those of that table, whereas D and trimming came from the DNA. The data hold over 150,000 clones, with roughly 93% observed a single time. Sequenced sample: peripheral blood. This chain uses TRBV5-8 with TRBJ1-5, with D tentatively TRBD1 (5 bases). This TCR was sampled from a man younger than 30 with acute or convalescent COVID-19. Written as DNA, the CDR3 is TGTGCCAGCAGCTTGATCTGGGGCTATAGCAATCAGCCCCAGCATTTT. Translating it yields CASSLIWGYSNQPQHF.